Below, 5 T cell receptor beta chains from the same sample are listed, as sequenced in a study of cytomegalovirus exposure and HLA in healthy donors (dated by TCRdb to about 2017). The library was obtained by the immunoSEQ multiplex PCR assay. A mixture of 60 forward primers for TCR Vbeta segments and 13 reverse primers for TCR Jbeta segments was used in the multiplex PCR. TCRdb holds this immuneACCESS table with in-frame rearrangements only. Some clones are missing; in checked studies, unresolved V genes explain under half, and the rest has no known cause. The sample has approximately 210,000 clones on record, 82% of them singletons. The ten largest clones capture nearly 6% of the sample. The sequenced material came from PBMCs. Receptors were obtained from a man between 35 and 55 years old in good health and CMV-seropositive.

This clone has just a few counts. The chain is built from TRBV6-5 and TRBJ2-1; D perhaps matches TRBD1 (6 bases). Trimming removed 5 bases at V and 7 bases at J, with 12 bases between. Looked up from germline, CDR1 is MNHEY and CDR2 is SVGAGI. The CDR3 has 13 amino acids. CDR3 protein: CASSLTGMNEQFF. The CDR3 DNA reads as TGTGCCAGCAGTCTTACAGGGATGAATGAGCAGTTCTTC.

V is TRBV7-9 and J is TRBJ1-1; a weak D match, TRBD1 (6 bases). This CDR3 comprises 17 residues. V lost 5 bases, J lost 2 bases, and 21 bases lay in between. Germline CDR1 reads SEHNR; CDR2 reads FQNEAQ (reference sequence). The CDR3 loop is CASSAIRGQRSNTEAFF. The CDR3 DNA reads TGTGCCAGCAGCGCCATTCGTGGACAGAGGTCTAACACTGAAGCTTTCTTT.

The chain has TRBV9 and TRBJ2-5; TRBD1 matches at 7 bases. The junction had 7 bases not matched to a gene; V was cut back by 0 bases and J by 2 bases. This CDR3 region has 16 residues. CDR1 SGDLS and CDR2 YYNGEE come from the germline V gene. The CDR3 bases are TGTGCCAGCAGCGTAGGGACAGGCACACCTCAAGAGACCCAGTACTTC. It specifies CASSVGTGTPQETQYF.

In DNA form, the CDR3 reads TGTGCCAGCACCTTCCTACCCGACAATGAGCAGTTCTTC. Its translation is CASTFLPDNEQFF. The gene calls are TRBV7-9 and TRBJ2-1; D not resolved. V was trimmed by 7 bases and J by 5 bases, leaving 12 bases between them. Germline loops: CDR1 SEHNR, CDR2 FQNEAQ (reference sequence). This CDR3 contains 13 residues. The complete variable domain, with remaining parts taken from reference TRBV7-9 and TRBJ2-1, reads DTGVSQNPRHKITKRGQNVTFRCDPISEHNRLYWYRQTLGQGPEFLTYFQNEAQLEKSRLLSDRFSAERPKGSFSTLEIQRTEQGDSAMYLCASTFLPDNEQFFGPGTRLTVL.

The chain has TRBV28 and TRBJ1-2; 7 bases fit TRBD1. V gave up 4 bases and J gave up 8 bases; unmatched junction bases: 4. The germline V gene has CDR1 MDHEN and CDR2 SYDVKM. This CDR3 spans 12 amino acids. The chain's CDR3 is CASSSSQGGYTF. CDR3 bases: TGTGCCAGCAGTTCCTCACAGGGGGGCTACACCTTC.